A selection of T cell receptor beta chains follows, all from one sample in a study of cytomegalovirus exposure and HLA in healthy donors. Produced via immunoSEQ multiplex PCR; TCRdb's table is partial and in-frame only. The sample carries 90,000 to 120,000 clones, around 73% recorded once. Specimen: PBMCs. These receptors were collected from a man aged 25-40 years in good health and CMV-seronegative. Each CDR3 is given with its conserved first and last residue. Clone sizes are given selectively: once, few, many, or a class where the clone is expanded.

j_call: TRBJ2-2
clone_size: NA
v_call: TRBV7-3
cdr3_aa: CASSLRGGGGELFF

j_call: TRBJ2-2
clone_size: NA
v_call: TRBV6-1
cdr3_aa: CASTQGLAGELFF

j_call: TRBJ2-1
clone_size: NA
v_call: TRBV5-6
cdr3_aa: CASSLGLRNEQFF

j_call: TRBJ2-7
clone_size: NA
v_call: TRBV19
cdr3_aa: CASSIQPVAGVHEQYF

j_call: TRBJ2-7
clone_size: once
v_call: TRBV9
cdr3_aa: CASSVGGTTSYEQYF

j_call: TRBJ2-7
clone_size: few
v_call: TRBV5-1
cdr3_aa: CASSLALTGSYEQYF

j_call: TRBJ2-3
clone_size: NA
v_call: TRBV27
cdr3_aa: CASSLWYRGDTDTQYF

j_call: TRBJ1-1
clone_size: NA
v_call: TRBV5-1
cdr3_aa: CASSLAFDTFQNTEAFF

j_call: TRBJ2-1
clone_size: NA
v_call: TRBV30
cdr3_aa: CAWRDGLAGGVNEQFF

j_call: TRBJ1-1
clone_size: NA
v_call: TRBV28
cdr3_aa: CASSTQGPNTEAFF

j_call: TRBJ1-2
clone_size: NA
v_call: TRBV5-1
cdr3_aa: CASSFEGQNYGYTF

j_call: TRBJ2-3
clone_size: few
v_call: TRBV6-5
cdr3_aa: CASSSYSTDTQYF

j_call: TRBJ1-2
clone_size: NA
v_call: TRBV4-1
cdr3_aa: CASSQDPKETASGYGYTF

j_call: TRBJ1-4
clone_size: NA
v_call: TRBV21-1
cdr3_aa: CASSKWGPSKGHRSTGNEKLFF

j_call: TRBJ2-7
clone_size: NA
v_call: TRBV7-2
cdr3_aa: CASSRGQGAYEQYF

j_call: TRBJ2-3
clone_size: NA
v_call: TRBV11-1
cdr3_aa: CASSQVRTGVVDTQYF

j_call: TRBJ2-3
clone_size: few
v_call: TRBV7-2
cdr3_aa: CASSVGVAGEGEDTQYF

j_call: TRBJ1-2
clone_size: NA
v_call: TRBV5-1
cdr3_aa: CASTYSSTGQGMGGYTF

j_call: TRBJ2-5
clone_size: NA
v_call: TRBV30
cdr3_aa: CAWARGIGVYQETQYF

j_call: TRBJ2-1
clone_size: NA
v_call: TRBV29-1
cdr3_aa: CSVTERGTYNEQFF

j_call: TRBJ2-5
clone_size: NA
v_call: TRBV15
cdr3_aa: CATGRLAGAIETQYF

j_call: TRBJ1-5
clone_size: NA
v_call: TRBV18
cdr3_aa: CASSPNAGQSNQPQHF

j_call: TRBJ2-1
clone_size: NA
v_call: TRBV11-2
cdr3_aa: CASSPGRNEQFF

j_call: TRBJ1-1
clone_size: NA
v_call: TRBV30
cdr3_aa: CAWSRDTGWAEAFF

j_call: TRBJ1-4
clone_size: NA
v_call: TRBV19
cdr3_aa: CASSPSDRGYNEKLFF

j_call: TRBJ2-3
clone_size: NA
v_call: TRBV30
cdr3_aa: CAWSIGLPTDTQYF

j_call: TRBJ1-3
clone_size: NA
v_call: TRBV27
cdr3_aa: CASSPSTGSGNTIYF

j_call: TRBJ2-1
clone_size: NA
v_call: TRBV5-1
cdr3_aa: CASSLAGGTVYNEQFF

j_call: TRBJ1-6
clone_size: few
v_call: TRBV19
cdr3_aa: CASRSQGSSPLHF

j_call: TRBJ2-7
clone_size: few
v_call: TRBV7-9
cdr3_aa: CASSLELLGEQYF

j_call: TRBJ1-2
clone_size: NA
v_call: TRBV30
cdr3_aa: CACPTPPWNYGYTF

j_call: TRBJ1-1
clone_size: NA
v_call: TRBV29-1
cdr3_aa: CSVVGQLAEAFF

j_call: TRBJ2-3
clone_size: NA
v_call: TRBV29-1
cdr3_aa: CSVEGPGVPDTQYF

j_call: TRBJ2-7
clone_size: NA
v_call: TRBV11-2
cdr3_aa: CASSPTGSYEQYF

j_call: TRBJ2-6
clone_size: NA
v_call: TRBV7-9
cdr3_aa: CASSSSGLGRSGANVLTF

j_call: TRBJ1-6
clone_size: NA
v_call: TRBV2
cdr3_aa: CASSEADRRRNNSPLHF

j_call: TRBJ2-1
clone_size: NA
v_call: TRBV27
cdr3_aa: CASSQPSLAGSIEQFF

j_call: TRBJ1-6
clone_size: NA
v_call: TRBV7-6
cdr3_aa: CASSLEGANNSPLHF

j_call: TRBJ2-1
clone_size: NA
v_call: TRBV10-1
cdr3_aa: CASSESAGDNEQFF

j_call: TRBJ2-1
clone_size: NA
v_call: TRBV28
cdr3_aa: CASSLNAGGKGDEQFF